This TCR beta chain was identified during a study of neoadjuvant anti-PD-1 for oral cavity cancer. Across the whole study: Patients without progression received a fourth nivolumab dose around day 43, then surgical resection on days 50-56.

These newly diagnosed stage II-IVA oral cavity squamous cell carcinoma patients had no prior systemic or radiation treatment. PBMC libraries mostly used around 460 ng of input genomic DNA, with six replicates per sample. This table comes from immunoSEQ multiplex PCR, and its TCRdb copy is limited to in-frame clones, with some not included. The table has 84,000 or so clones, approximately 84% seen once; the top ten hold approximately 3.4%. Trimming removed 4 bases from V and 2 bases from J, with 10 bases in between. This CDR3 is built from 14 residues. Germline loops: CDR1 MNHEY, CDR2 SMNVEV (reference sequence).

The chain uses TRBV27 and TRBJ2-3, with D perhaps TRBD1 or TRBD2 (5 bases each). This specimen was PBMCs, taken before nivolumab (anti-PD-1) treatment. This receptor was taken from a person aged 40-85 years with oral cavity squamous cell carcinoma. This CDR3 is CASSWGSNTDTQYF. The DNA of the CDR3 is TGTGCCAGCAGTTGGGGGTCTAACACAGATACGCAGTATTTT.